This passage covers 23 T cell receptor beta chains from one sample sequenced in a study of graft-versus-host responses after intestinal transplantation. Data came from immunoSEQ multiplex PCR; TCRdb stores just in-frame clones and leaves some out. The sample has some 22,000 clones; 90% to 95% are singletons. The source was PBMCs, collected around 38 days after intestinal transplant. These TCRs come from a human patient who received an intestinal transplant, so some T cells may come from the graft donor.

Only one count was recorded for this clone. The chain is built from TRBV6-1 and TRBJ1-3; D is unclear. Germline lookup yields CDR1 MNHNS and CDR2 SASEGT. V lost 2 bases and J lost 8, with 22 bases in between. The CDR3 spans 17 residues. The CDR3 DNA is TGTGCCAGCAGTGAATGGTTTTTGCAGAAGGTTGTCCACACCATATATTTT. This sequence encodes CASSEWFLQKVVHTIYF.

The chain is built from TRBV29-1 and TRBJ2-7; D might be TRBD1 (5 bases). V lost 4 bases, J lost 0 bases, and 10 bases lay in between. This CDR3 is built from 13 residues. Germline V CDR1 and CDR2: SQVTM, ANQGSEA. The CDR3 is CSVVGRASYEQYF. The CDR3, as DNA: TGCAGCGTTGTGGGCAGGGCCTCCTACGAGCAGTACTTC.

The rearrangement joins TRBV15 to TRBJ2-7; D is ambiguous. V lost 6 bases and J 0 bases, leaving 12 bases between the germline ends. The CDR3 loop spans 14 amino acids. Germline values: CDR1 LNHNV, CDR2 YYDKDF (reference sequence). The CDR3 nucleotides are TGTGCCACCAGGGTGGGCAGATTCTCCTACGAGCAGTACTTC. This gives the protein CATRVGRFSYEQYF.

The V call is TRBV27, the J call TRBJ2-3; D gene unclear. Germline V gene data show CDR1 as MNHEY and CDR2 as SMNVEV (reference sequence). V was shortened by 2 bases and J by 6 bases, with 6 bases between the two germline ends. The CDR3 length is 12 residues. CDR3 region: CASSLGSDTQYF. The DNA of the CDR3 is TGTGCCAGCAGTTTAGGCTCTGATACGCAGTATTTT.

The rearrangement joins TRBV6-5 to TRBJ2-7, with 7 nucleotides matching TRBD1. This CDR3 is 15 amino acids long. V was clipped by 5 bases and J by 2 bases; unmatched bases: 9. In germline, CDR1 is MNHEY, CDR2 SVGAGI. CDR3 nucleotides: TGTGCCAGCAGTACTGGGACAGCGATGCCCTACGAGCAGTACTTC. Translation: CASSTGTAMPYEQYF.

The genes are TRBV30 and TRBJ1-3; D gene unclear. CDR1 and CDR2 from the germline V gene are GTSNPN and SVGIG (reference sequence). Trimming cost V 0 bases and J 0 bases, with 12 bases left between them. CDR3 length: 16 amino acids. CDR3 bases: TGTGCCTGGAGTGTACGGGTGAAAAGCTCTGGAAACACCATATATTTT. As protein: CAWSVRVKSSGNTIYF.

This chain joins TRBV19 and TRBJ2-1; TRBD2 aligns across 9 bases. This CDR3 region has 16 residues. With V trimmed by 4 bases and J by 0 bases, 4 bases remained unmatched. Germline V gene lookup returns CDR1 LNHDA and CDR2 SQIVND (reference sequence). The CDR3 DNA reads as TGTGCCAGTAGTAGGGTTAGCGGGAGCTCCTACAATGAGCAGTTCTTC. Amino acid sequence: CASSRVSGSSYNEQFF.

The chain joins TRBV5-1 to TRBJ1-4; 9 bases match TRBD1. Germline V CDR1 and CDR2: SGHRS, YFSETQ. CDR3 length: 17 amino acids. After removal of 0 bases from V and 4 bases from J, the junction contained 7 bases not matched to a gene. As DNA, the CDR3 is TGCGCCAGCAGCTTGGTCTCAGGACAGGGGAATAATGAAAAACTGTTTTTT. It is translated as CASSLVSGQGNNEKLFF.

Of note for this clone: This specimen includes other DNA sequences encoding the same CDR3. The gene calls are TRBV7-2 and TRBJ2-7; D is unresolved. V lost 4 bases and J 0 bases, leaving 7 bases between the germline ends. This CDR3 contains 13 residues. Germline values: CDR1 SGHTA, CDR2 FQGNSA. CDR3 amino acids: CASSYTVSYEQYF. CDR3 bases: TGTGCCAGCAGCTACACAGTCTCCTACGAGCAGTACTTC.

The chain couples TRBV2 to TRBJ2-7; D may be TRBD2 (5 bases). Germline loops: CDR1 SNHLY, CDR2 FYNNEI. The V and J ends lost 6 bases and 3 bases respectively, with 12 bases between them. This CDR3 spans 13 amino acids. CDR3 DNA: TGTGCCAGCAGAGCGGTCCTTTTCTACGAGCAGTACTTC. It is translated as CASRAVLFYEQYF.

Only one count was recorded for this clone. The chain recombines TRBV5-1 with TRBJ2-1; 8 bases are a match to TRBD1. CDR3 length: 14 residues. With V trimmed by 0 bases and J by 6 bases, 2 bases remained unmatched. Per germline, CDR1 SGHRS and CDR2 YFSETQ. CDR3 residues: CASSLGGTGNEQFF. The CDR3 DNA follows: TGCGCCAGCAGCTTGGGGGGGACAGGCAATGAGCAGTTCTTC.

The J gene is TRBJ2-5, the V gene TRBV5-1, with TRBD2 identical over 13 bases. Germline V lookup: CDR1 SGHRS, CDR2 YFSETQ. The CDR3 extends over 15 amino acids. The junction had 2 bases not matched to a gene; V was cut back by 1 base and J by 5 bases. The CDR3 bases are TGCGCCAGCAGCTTGCCACTAGCGGGAGGGGAGACCCAGTACTTC. It is translated as CASSLPLAGGETQYF.

The DNA for the CDR3 is TGTGCCAGCAGCTTAGCCAGGGGTGGCACCGGGGAGCTGTTTTTT. This translates into CASSLARGGTGELFF. The chain is built from TRBV11-3 and TRBJ2-2, with D perhaps TRBD1 (6 bases). Germline assignment: CDR1 SGHNT and CDR2 YENEEA. The CDR3 is 15 amino acids. Trimming took off 1 base at V and 4 bases at J, with 10 bases between the two ends. The variable domain in full, completed from reference TRBV11-3 and TRBJ2-2, reads EAGVVQSPRYKIIEKKQPVAFWCNPISGHNTLYWYLQNLGQGPELLIRYENEEAVDDSQLPKDRFSAERLKGVDSTLKIQPAELGDSAVYLCASSLARGGTGELFFGEGSRLTVL.

V is TRBV2 and J is TRBJ2-7, with 7 positions matching TRBD2. Trimming at V came to 8 bases and at J to 3 bases, leaving 4 bases not matched to a gene. CDR1 and CDR2 from the germline V gene are SNHLY and FYNNEI. CDR3 length: 12 residues. In DNA form, the CDR3 reads TGTGCCAGCGGGGAGGGAATCTACGAGCAGTACTTC. Translating gives CASGEGIYEQYF.

This sequence joins TRBV25-1 and TRBJ2-5; tentative D call: TRBD1 (6 bases). Trimming took 7 bases from V and 3 from J, leaving 12 bases between them. Germline assignment: CDR1 MGHDK and CDR2 SYGVNS. The CDR3 contains 13 residues. The CDR3 sequence: CASIRKGEETQYF. The CDR3 region has the DNA TGTGCCAGCATCAGAAAGGGGGAAGAGACCCAGTACTTC.

The chain's CDR3 is CASSVGTGGSNPQHF. In DNA form, the CDR3 reads TGTGCCAGCAGCGTAGGTACAGGGGGTTCTAACCCCCAGCATTTT. The chain is built from TRBV9 and TRBJ1-5, with 8 nucleotides matching TRBD1. The V and J ends lost 0 bases and 10 bases, in that order; junction bases with no gene match: 9. CDR1 and CDR2 (germline): SGDLS, YYNGEE. The CDR3 is 15 residues long.

As to this clone: The germline gene is not matched at one end of the junction; a read error may be the cause. This chain uses TRBV28 with TRBJ2-7, with D uncertain. This CDR3 comprises 12 residues. CDR1 is MDHEN and CDR2 is SYDVKM in the germline V gene. The CDR3 loop reads CTSSLSESEQYF. The CDR3 DNA sequence: TGTACCAGCAGTTTAAGTGAGAGCGAGCAGTACTTC.

This rearrangement joins TRBV5-6 to TRBJ1-1; D gene unclear. CDR3 length equals 15 residues. Germline V gene lookup returns CDR1 SGHDT and CDR2 YYEEEE. Trimming pared 4 bases from V and 0 bases from J, leaving 13 bases between. CDR3 in amino acids: CASSRVSGLNTEAFF. The CDR3 DNA follows: TGTGCCAGCAGCCGCGTATCGGGATTGAACACTGAAGCTTTCTTT.

This clone occurred once. This chain links TRBV28 with TRBJ2-1; D unclear. Per the germline V gene, CDR1 is MDHEN and CDR2 is SYDVKM. The CDR3 loop spans 14 amino acids. Trimming removed 10 bases at V and 0 bases at J, with 13 bases between. CDR3 bases: TGTGCCACCATAGGTCTCGGCTCCTACAATGAGCAGTTCTTC. Its protein is CATIGLGSYNEQFF.

The chain is built from TRBV15 and TRBJ2-7; the match to TRBD2 covers 9 bases. Germline V CDR1 and CDR2: LNHNV, YYDKDF (reference sequence). J lost 0 bases, V lost 5 bases, and 2 bases had no gene match. This CDR3 spans 14 amino acids. DNA for the CDR3: TGTGCCACCAGCCCGACTAGCGGCTCCTACGAGCAGTACTTC. This encodes CATSPTSGSYEQYF. Based on the CDR3 plus reference TRBV15 and TRBJ2-7, the full variable domain is DAMVIQNPRYQVTQFGKPVTLSCSQTLNHNVMYWYQQKSSQAPKLLFHYYDKDFNNEADTPDNFQSRRPNTSFCFLDIRSPGLGDTAMYLCATSPTSGSYEQYFGPGTRLTVT.

This chain connects TRBV6-4 to TRBJ1-5; 9 bases fit TRBD1. CDR1 is MRHNA, CDR2 SNTAGT, per germline. The CDR3 has 15 amino acids. J lost 6 bases, V lost 4 bases, and 7 bases had no gene match. CDR3 bases: TGTGCCAGCAGTGCCCTACAGACAGGGGGTCAGCCCCAGCATTTT. It yields the protein CASSALQTGGQPQHF.

CDR3: CASSIRTGGVRGRDYEQYF. In DNA, the CDR3 is TGTGCCAGTAGTATACGGACAGGGGGCGTCCGAGGGAGGGATTACGAGCAGTACTTC. V gene TRBV19 combines with J gene TRBJ2-5; 11 nucleotides align to TRBD1. The end of the DNA is better explained by TRBJ2-7, so the J call may be wrong. The CDR3 totals 19 residues. The germline gives CDR1 LNHDA, CDR2 SQIVND (reference sequence).

The chain uses TRBV11-3 and TRBJ2-1; possibly TRBD1 for D (6 bases). Germline CDR1 SGHNT, CDR2 YENEEA. V was pared by 6 bases and J by 6 bases, with 12 bases between. The CDR3 is 13 residues long. CDR3 loop: CASSPGQFNEQFF. Written as DNA, the CDR3 is TGTGCCAGCAGTCCCGGACAGTTCAATGAGCAGTTCTTC. Looking up the rest from reference TRBV11-3 and TRBJ2-1 gives the full variable domain: EAGVVQSPRYKIIEKKQPVAFWCNPISGHNTLYWYLQNLGQGPELLIRYENEEAVDDSQLPKDRFSAERLKGVDSTLKIQPAELGDSAVYLCASSPGQFNEQFFGPGTRLTVL.